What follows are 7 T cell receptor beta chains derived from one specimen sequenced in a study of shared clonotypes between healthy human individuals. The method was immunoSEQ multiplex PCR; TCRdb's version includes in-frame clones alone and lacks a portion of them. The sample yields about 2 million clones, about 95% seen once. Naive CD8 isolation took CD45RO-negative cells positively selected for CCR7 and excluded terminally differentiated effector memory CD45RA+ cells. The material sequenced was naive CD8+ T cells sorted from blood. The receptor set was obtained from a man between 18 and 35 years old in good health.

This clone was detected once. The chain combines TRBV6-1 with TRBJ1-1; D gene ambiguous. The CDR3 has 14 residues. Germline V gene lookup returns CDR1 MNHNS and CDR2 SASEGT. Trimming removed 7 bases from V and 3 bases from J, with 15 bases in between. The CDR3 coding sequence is TGTGCCAGCACCTCGAGGAGGGCGGACACTGAAGCTTTCTTT. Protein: CASTSRRADTEAFF.

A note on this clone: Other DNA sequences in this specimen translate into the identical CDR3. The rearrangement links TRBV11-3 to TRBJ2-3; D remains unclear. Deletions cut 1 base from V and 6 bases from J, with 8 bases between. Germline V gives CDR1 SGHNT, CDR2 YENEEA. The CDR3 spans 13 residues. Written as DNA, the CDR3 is TGTGCCAGCAGCTTAGGGTTTGGGGATACGCAGTATTTT. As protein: CASSLGFGDTQYF.

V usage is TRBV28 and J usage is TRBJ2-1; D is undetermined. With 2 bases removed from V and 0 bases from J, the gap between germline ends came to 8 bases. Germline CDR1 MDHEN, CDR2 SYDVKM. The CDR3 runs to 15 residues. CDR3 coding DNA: TGTGCCAGCAGTTTAATCCGCAACTCCTACAATGAGCAGTTCTTC. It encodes CASSLIRNSYNEQFF.

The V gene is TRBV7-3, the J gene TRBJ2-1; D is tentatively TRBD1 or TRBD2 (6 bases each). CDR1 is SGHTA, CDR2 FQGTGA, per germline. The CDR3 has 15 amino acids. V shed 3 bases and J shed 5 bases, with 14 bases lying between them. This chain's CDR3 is CASSFYGGHDNEQFF. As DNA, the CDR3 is TGTGCCAGCAGCTTCTACGGGGGCCACGACAATGAGCAGTTCTTC.

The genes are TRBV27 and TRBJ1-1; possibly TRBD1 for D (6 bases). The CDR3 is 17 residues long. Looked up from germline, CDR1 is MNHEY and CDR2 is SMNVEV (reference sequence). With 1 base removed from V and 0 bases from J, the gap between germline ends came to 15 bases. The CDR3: CASSLFQQGSVNTEAFF. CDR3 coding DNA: TGTGCCAGCAGTTTATTTCAACAGGGTAGTGTGAACACTGAAGCTTTCTTT.

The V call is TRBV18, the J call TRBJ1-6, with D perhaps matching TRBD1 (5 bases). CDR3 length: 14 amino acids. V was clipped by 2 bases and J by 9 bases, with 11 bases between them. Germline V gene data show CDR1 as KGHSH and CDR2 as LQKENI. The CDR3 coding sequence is TGTGCCAGCTCACCAAATTATCAGGGTTCACCCCTCCACTTT. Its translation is CASSPNYQGSPLHF. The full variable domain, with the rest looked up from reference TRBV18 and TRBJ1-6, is NAGVMQNPRHLVRRRGQEARLRCSPMKGHSHVYWYRQLPEEGLKFMVYLQKENIIDESGMPKERFSAEFPKEGPSILRIQQVVRGDSAAYFCASSPNYQGSPLHFGNGTRLTVT.

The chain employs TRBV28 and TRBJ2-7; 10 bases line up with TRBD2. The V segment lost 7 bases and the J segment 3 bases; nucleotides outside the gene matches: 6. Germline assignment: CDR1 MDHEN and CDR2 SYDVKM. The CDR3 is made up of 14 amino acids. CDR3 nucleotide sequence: TGTGCCAGCACCCTAGCGGGGGCGAACTACGAGCAGTACTTC. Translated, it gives CASTLAGANYEQYF.